The present T cell receptor beta chain was sequenced within a study of T cell responses to AZD1222 COVID-19 vaccine. Assay: immunoSEQ multiplex PCR; the TCRdb copy retains only in-frame clones and omits some. The data hold about 210,000 clones, with roughly 94% observed a single time. V shed 2 bases, J shed 9 bases, and the junction held 6 bases outside the gene matches. CDR1 is MDHEN and CDR2 is SYDVKM in the germline V gene. The CDR3 is made up of 15 amino acids. The sequence derives from an adult who received the MenACWY meningococcal vaccine as a control. The chain carries TRBV28 and TRBJ2-1; TRBD2 matches 11 bases. This material consisted of peripheral blood, taken 28 days after the second dose of the MenACWY control vaccine. In DNA, the CDR3 is TGTGCCAGCAGTTTAGGGGTAGCGGGGGGGCTTGAGCAGTTCTTC. Amino acids: CASSLGVAGGLEQFF. The full variable domain, with the rest looked up from reference TRBV28 and TRBJ2-1, is DVKVTQSSRYLVKRTGEKVFLECVQDMDHENMFWYRQDPGLGLRLIYFSYDVKMKEKGDIPEGYSVSREKKERFSLILESASTNQTSMYLCASSLGVAGGLEQFFGPGTRLTVL.